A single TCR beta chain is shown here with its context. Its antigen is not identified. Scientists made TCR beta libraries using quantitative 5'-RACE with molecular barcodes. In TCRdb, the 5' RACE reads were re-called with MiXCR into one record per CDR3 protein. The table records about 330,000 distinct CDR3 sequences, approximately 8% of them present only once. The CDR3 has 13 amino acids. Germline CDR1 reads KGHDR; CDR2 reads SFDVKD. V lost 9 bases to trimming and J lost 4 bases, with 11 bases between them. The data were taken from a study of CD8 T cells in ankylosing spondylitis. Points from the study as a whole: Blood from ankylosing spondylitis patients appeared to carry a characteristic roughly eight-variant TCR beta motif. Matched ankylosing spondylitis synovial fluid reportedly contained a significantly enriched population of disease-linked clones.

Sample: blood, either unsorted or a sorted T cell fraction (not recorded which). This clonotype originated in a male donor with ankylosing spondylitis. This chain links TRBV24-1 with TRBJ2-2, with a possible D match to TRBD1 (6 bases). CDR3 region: CATGTQSTGELFF. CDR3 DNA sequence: TGTGCCACCGGGACACAATCCACCGGGGAGCTGTTTTTT.